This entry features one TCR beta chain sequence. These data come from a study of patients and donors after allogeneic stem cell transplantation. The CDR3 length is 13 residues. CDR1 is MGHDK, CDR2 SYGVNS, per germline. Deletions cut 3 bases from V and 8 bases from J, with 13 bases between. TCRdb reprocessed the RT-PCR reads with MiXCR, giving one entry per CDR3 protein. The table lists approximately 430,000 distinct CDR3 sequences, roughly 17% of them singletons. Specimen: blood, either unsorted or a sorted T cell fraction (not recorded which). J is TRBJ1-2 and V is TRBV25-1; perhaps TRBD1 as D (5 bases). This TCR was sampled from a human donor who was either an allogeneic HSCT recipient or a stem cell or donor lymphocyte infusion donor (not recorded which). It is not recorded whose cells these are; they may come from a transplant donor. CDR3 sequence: CASSEGVGGGYTF. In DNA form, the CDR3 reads TGTGCCAGCAGTGAGGGGGTGGGAGGGGGCTACACCTTC.